This passage covers 32 T cell receptor beta chains from one sample sequenced in a study of T-cell reconstitution after alpha-beta-depleted transplantation in children (dated by TCRdb to 2015 to 2016). Library preparation employed PCR. The instrument was an Illumina HiSeq 2500. Molecular barcoding was employed in the preparation of TCR libraries, with unique molecular identifiers being used to normalize TCRbeta repertoire quantification. TCRdb passed the public sequencing reads through fastp at Q25 and MiXCR, retaining productive beta sequences. Rows matching on CDR3 protein sequence are summarized as one entry with the most common DNA and genes. Across this sample there are approximately 350,000 distinct CDR3 sequences, with roughly 17% seen only once. Roughly 40% of the sample belongs to the ten largest clones. The intended sense of this specimen's treatment or condition label: allogeneic hematopoietic cell transplantation with graft depleted of TCRalphabeta T cells and CD19 B cells.

Sequenced material: PBMCs, mostly from graft donor cells, taken 360 days after TCRalphabeta/CD19-depleted stem cell transplant. The source is a male patient between 2 and 10 years old who had a stem cell transplant for acute lymphoblastic leukemia, so the T cells may come from the graft donor.

The chain couples TRBV27 to TRBJ2-7; TRBD2 matches 11 bases. Germline-derived CDR1 and CDR2 are MNHEY and SMNVEV (reference sequence). The CDR3 has 16 amino acids. Trimming removed 5 bases from V and 12 bases from J; junction bases left unmatched: 18. The CDR3 loop reads CASSPIPPGTSGRRYF. The CDR3 nucleotides read TGTGCCAGCAGTCCTATCCCGCCCGGGACTAGCGGTAGGCGGTACTTC.

The chain links TRBV12-3 or TRBV12-4 to TRBJ2-5; 7 bases are a match to TRBD2. The CDR3 is made up of 14 amino acids. Trimming took 6 bases from V and 4 from J; bases not matched to a gene: 8. The CDR3 region has the DNA TGTGCCAGCAGCCGAGAGCAGCGGGGAGAGACCCAGTACTTC. Amino acids: CASSREQRGETQYF.

V is TRBV20-1 and J is TRBJ2-7; 8 nucleotides line up with TRBD2. CDR3 length: 14 amino acids. Germline V gives CDR1 DFQATT, CDR2 SNEGSKA (reference sequence). V gave up 3 bases and J gave up 0 bases; unmatched junction bases: 4. This chain's CDR3 is CSARMRGVSYEQYF. The CDR3 region has the DNA TGCAGTGCTAGGATGCGGGGGGTCTCCTACGAGCAGTACTTC.

Ten or more counts support this clonotype. V is TRBV4-3 and J is TRBJ1-4; D remains ambiguous. The CDR3 is 16 residues long. With 1 base removed from V and 7 bases from J, the gap between germline ends came to 16 bases. Looked up from germline, CDR1 is LGHNA and CDR2 is YSLEER. DNA of the CDR3: TGCGCCAGCAGCCAAGGGTGGTCGAGGGCAGGTGAAAAACTGTTTTTT. As protein: CASSQGWSRAGEKLFF.

Only a few counts were recorded for this clonotype. This chain links TRBV14 with TRBJ2-2; a weak D match, TRBD2 (7 bases). This CDR3 contains 17 residues. V was trimmed by 0 bases and J by 0 bases, leaving 11 bases between them. In germline, CDR1 is SGHDN, CDR2 FVKESK. The chain's CDR3 is CASSQDWGGPNTGELFF. The CDR3 DNA sequence: TGTGCCAGCAGCCAAGATTGGGGGGGCCCGAACACCGGGGAGCTGTTTTTT.

This sequence joins TRBV30 and TRBJ2-7; D might be TRBD1 (5 bases). Germline CDR1 GTSNPN, CDR2 SVGIG (reference sequence). The CDR3 covers 13 residues. V was trimmed by 2 bases and J by 5 bases, leaving 13 bases between them. The CDR3 protein is CAWSRSLGDEQYF. CDR3 DNA sequence: TGTGCCTGGAGTCGTAGCCTAGGGGACGAGCAGTACTTC.

This clonotype has more than one count but fewer than ten. This sequence joins TRBV4-3 and TRBJ1-6; D not certain. The CDR3 is made up of 13 amino acids. CDR1 LGHNA and CDR2 YSLEER come from the germline V gene. V was shortened by 4 bases and J by 8 bases, with 9 bases between the two germline ends. CDR3 sequence: CASSPAVDSPLHF. The CDR3 bases are TGCGCCAGCAGCCCAGCAGTGGATTCACCCCTCCACTTT.

V gene TRBV13 combines with J gene TRBJ1-2, with 7 positions matching TRBD1. The V segment lost 5 bases and the J segment 6 bases; nucleotides outside the gene matches: 9. The CDR3 has 14 amino acids. The germline gives CDR1 PRHDT, CDR2 FYEKMQ (reference sequence). CDR3 region: CASSSTGTVNGYTF. In DNA form, the CDR3 reads TGTGCCAGCAGCAGTACCGGGACAGTAAATGGCTACACCTTC.

The J gene is TRBJ2-3, the V gene TRBV29-1; D assignment may be TRBD1 or TRBD2 (7 bases each). V shed 4 bases and J shed 5 bases, with 13 bases lying between them. This CDR3 comprises 13 residues. The germline CDR1 and CDR2 sequences are SQVTM and ANQGSEA. The CDR3: CSVARGGGDTQYF. DNA for the CDR3: TGCAGCGTTGCCAGGGGGGGGGGAGATACGCAGTATTTT.

This chain joins TRBV6-2 or TRBV6-3 and TRBJ1-1, with no clear D. This CDR3 is 13 amino acids long. V lost 3 bases and J lost 7, with 12 bases in between. The V gene's germline CDR1 is MNHEY and CDR2 SVGEGT. The CDR3 loop is CASSYGERLEAFF. For the CDR3, the DNA is TGTGCCAGCAGTTATGGGGAGAGGCTTGAAGCTTTCTTT.

The V call is TRBV20-1, the J call TRBJ2-7; D is tentatively TRBD1 or TRBD2 (5 bases each). Trimming took off 6 bases at V and 2 bases at J, with 14 bases between the two ends. The CDR3 is made up of 13 amino acids. Germline assignment: CDR1 DFQATT and CDR2 SNEGSKA (reference sequence). CDR3 residues: CSALRDPAYEQYF. CDR3 coding DNA: TGCAGTGCCCTCCGGGACCCGGCCTACGAGCAGTACTTC.

The rearrangement uses TRBV10-3 and TRBJ2-3; TRBD1 agrees at 8 bases. Germline V gene data show CDR1 as ENHRY and CDR2 as SYGVKD. Losses at the gene ends were 4 bases for V and 0 bases for J; bases not matched to a gene: 9. The CDR3 spans 17 residues. DNA for the CDR3: TGTGCCATCAGTGGCCAGGGGGCCCCGGACAGCACAGATACGCAGTATTTT. Its translation is CAISGQGAPDSTDTQYF.

This clonotype came up a few times. The V call is TRBV5-1, the J call TRBJ2-7; TRBD2 might be the D (6 bases). The V and J ends lost 4 bases and 2 bases respectively, with 13 bases between them. Germline V gives CDR1 SGHRS, CDR2 YFSETQ. The CDR3 is 14 amino acids. In nucleotides, the CDR3 is TGCGCCAGCAGCCAGACTAGTACCACCTACGAGCAGTACTTC. Encoded protein: CASSQTSTTYEQYF. The complete variable domain, with remaining parts taken from reference TRBV5-1 and TRBJ2-7, reads KAGVTQTPRYLIKTRGQQVTLSCSPISGHRSVSWYQQTPGQGLQFLFEYFSETQRNKGNFPGRFSGRQFSNSRSEMNVSTLELGDSALYLCASSQTSTTYEQYFGPGTRLTVT.

V and J are TRBV7-2 and TRBJ2-1; 11 nucleotides match TRBD2. V trimming: 1 base; J trimming: 7 bases; junction bases outside the gene matches: 6. The germline CDR1 and CDR2 sequences are SGHTA and FQGNSA. This CDR3 contains 16 residues. The CDR3 region is CASSLVLAGGRNEQFF. CDR3 sequence (DNA): TGTGCCAGCAGCTTAGTCCTAGCGGGAGGACGGAATGAGCAGTTCTTC.

This clonotype was counted a few times. The DNA for the CDR3 is TGTGCCACCAGTGACCGTACAGGGACTGGGGCTTTCTTT. It translates to CATSDRTGTGAFF. J is TRBJ1-1 and V is TRBV24-1, with a possible D match to TRBD1 (6 bases). CDR1 is KGHDR, CDR2 SFDVKD, per germline. CDR3 length: 13 residues. The V gene lost 4 bases and the J gene lost 11 bases, with 16 bases spanning the gap.

Many counts were recorded for this clonotype. The rearrangement links TRBV28 to TRBJ2-3; D could derive from TRBD1 or TRBD2 (6 bases each). Trimming took off 5 bases at V and 1 base at J, with 7 bases between the two ends. Germline lookup yields CDR1 MDHEN and CDR2 SYDVKM. The CDR3 loop spans 13 amino acids. The CDR3 sequence is CASSRGGTDTQYF. CDR3 DNA sequence: TGTGCCAGCAGTAGGGGGGGCACAGATACGCAGTATTTT.

A few counts support this clonotype. The J gene is TRBJ2-3, the V gene TRBV28; TRBD1 matches at 7 bases. V gave up 3 bases and J gave up 2 bases; unmatched junction bases: 20. From germline, CDR1 is MDHEN and CDR2 SYDVKM. The CDR3 is 20 amino acids. The CDR3 bases are TGTGCCAGCAGTTTCCCACCGTCAGTCGGGACAGCACTTCTCACAGATACGCAGTATTTT. This gives the protein CASSFPPSVGTALLTDTQYF.

There are many counts of this clonotype. The chain uses TRBV12-3 or TRBV12-4 and TRBJ2-1; 13 bases map to TRBD2. V was pared by 6 bases and J by 6 bases, with 11 bases of the junction left unmatched. The CDR3 length is 17 residues. The CDR3 DNA reads as TGTGCCAGCAGCAATACCGTGGGACTAGCGGGGCCCAATGAGCAGTTCTTC. Translation gives CASSNTVGLAGPNEQFF.

This clonotype was detected only a few times. This sequence joins TRBV3-1 and TRBJ2-7; D is uncertain. The V and J ends lost 1 base and 5 bases respectively, with 9 bases between them. Germline CDR1 is LGHDT and CDR2 is YNNKEL (reference sequence). The CDR3 length is 13 residues. CDR3 residues: CASSQGVPHEQYF. CDR3 DNA: TGTGCCAGCAGCCAAGGCGTGCCTCACGAGCAGTACTTC.

The chain carries TRBV5-8 and TRBJ2-2; D call uncertain. This CDR3 is 15 amino acids long. V was cut by 0 bases and J by 2 bases, with 8 bases left in between. Germline V gene lookup returns CDR1 SGHTS and CDR2 YDEGEE. This CDR3 is CASSLGPVNTGELFF. The CDR3 DNA reads TGTGCCAGCAGCTTGGGGCCCGTAAACACCGGGGAGCTGTTTTTT.

This chain links TRBV7-8 with TRBJ1-5; D ambiguous. V was trimmed by 5 bases and J by 1 base, leaving 21 bases between them. Germline V lookup: CDR1 SGHVS, CDR2 FQNEAQ. The CDR3 consists of 18 residues. The CDR3 loop reads CASSTRIVGVRSNQPQHF. CDR3 in DNA: TGTGCCAGCAGCACCCGGATAGTCGGGGTACGGAGCAATCAGCCCCAGCATTTT.

Only a few counts were recorded for this clonotype. The chain joins TRBV4-1 to TRBJ2-5, with D perhaps assigned TRBD1 or TRBD2 (5 bases each). Trimming cost V 1 base and J 1 base, with 13 bases left between them. In germline, CDR1 is MGHRA, CDR2 YSYEKL. CDR3 length equals 16 residues. The CDR3 nucleotides are TGCGCCAGCAGCCAAGTCGGGGTGGGGCCCCAAGAGACCCAGTACTTC. It yields the protein CASSQVGVGPQETQYF.

The CDR3 loop is CASSGAPGHSSYEQYF. CDR3 nucleotide sequence: TGCGCCAGCAGTGGGGCGCCGGGACACAGCTCCTACGAGCAGTACTTC. This chain joins TRBV10-2 and TRBJ2-7; D is possibly TRBD1 (6 bases). Germline V lookup: CDR1 WSHSY, CDR2 SAAADI. V lost 4 bases, J lost 0 bases, and 16 bases lay in between. The CDR3 contains 16 residues.

The CDR3 DNA reads TGTGCCAGCAGCGCCACTCCGGGACAGGGGGACGAGCAGTACTTC. Its translation: CASSATPGQGDEQYF. The V call is TRBV9, the J call TRBJ2-7; 11 nucleotides line up with TRBD1. The CDR3 is 15 amino acids. Unmatched junction bases numbered 7, after V lost 3 bases and J lost 5 bases. From germline, CDR1 is SGDLS and CDR2 YYNGEE.

This clonotype was picked up a small number of times. CDR3 loop: CASSDLLGTSLTGELFF. CDR3 nucleotide sequence: TGTGCCAGCAGTGACTTGCTGGGGACTAGCCTAACCGGGGAGCTGTTTTTT. V and J are TRBV6-1 and TRBJ2-2, with TRBD2 matching 9 bases. CDR3 length equals 17 residues. The J segment lost 5 bases and the V segment lost 3 bases, leaving 10 bases of the junction unmatched. CDR1 and CDR2 (germline): MNHNS, SASEGT.

The chain combines TRBV28 with TRBJ1-1, with 7 bases aligning to TRBD1. The CDR3 is 13 amino acids. The germline V gene encodes CDR1 MDHEN and CDR2 SYDVKM. The V and J ends lost 7 bases and 11 bases, in that order; junction bases with no gene match: 13. The CDR3 nucleotides are TGTGCCAGCAACGAACAGGGGAGAGTGGGTGCTTTCTTT. It translates to CASNEQGRVGAFF.

V and J are TRBV12-3 or TRBV12-4 and TRBJ2-3; D remains unclear. This CDR3 has 11 residues. The V end lost 4 bases, the J end lost 6 bases, and 5 bases lay between the germline ends. The CDR3 coding sequence is TGTGCCAGCAGTTCCATGGATACGCAGTATTTT. This translates into CASSSMDTQYF.

This clonotype has only a few counts. A read error may account for a junction end that differs from germline. The chain joins TRBV29-1 to TRBJ2-7, with 8 bases lining up with TRBD1. The length of the CDR3 is 11 residues. Germline CDR1 reads SQVTM; CDR2 reads ANQGSEA. The CDR3 DNA reads as TGCAGCGTCCCGTGGGGGACAGGACTCCTCTTC. Residues: CSVPWGTGLLF.

The rearrangement links TRBV20-1 to TRBJ2-7; TRBD2 matches at 7 bases. The ends lost 0 bases at V and 3 bases at J; junction bases unmatched: 8. Germline CDR1 is DFQATT and CDR2 is SNEGSKA (reference sequence). The CDR3 sequence is 15 residues long. Here the CDR3 DNA reads TGCAGTGCTAGAGATAGGGCGGGAGAGGGCTACGAGCAGTACTTC. Translated, it gives CSARDRAGEGYEQYF.

The chain uses TRBV28 and TRBJ2-5; D may be TRBD2 (6 bases). Per the germline V gene, CDR1 is MDHEN and CDR2 is SYDVKM. The germline V and J ends were trimmed by 2 bases and 5 bases, with 15 bases remaining between them. The CDR3 loop spans 15 amino acids. The CDR3, as DNA: TGTGCCAGCAGTTTAGCCCTGGAGGGCCGCGAGACCCAGTACTTC. Translated: CASSLALEGRETQYF.

This clonotype was counted at least ten times. For the CDR3, the DNA is TGCAGTGCTAGAGCGGGGGGCCATTTCTACAATGAGCAGTTCTTC. Encoded protein: CSARAGGHFYNEQFF. This chain joins TRBV20-1 and TRBJ2-1, with D maybe TRBD2 (7 bases). This CDR3 is 15 amino acids long. Germline V gene lookup returns CDR1 DFQATT and CDR2 SNEGSKA (reference sequence). V lost 1 base and J 3 bases, leaving 13 bases between the germline ends.

This clonotype turned up a few times. The J gene is TRBJ1-5, the V gene TRBV19; 8 bases align to TRBD1. The V gene end was trimmed by 2 bases and the J gene end by 3 bases; junction bases not matched to a gene: 6. The CDR3 loop spans 16 amino acids. Per germline, CDR1 LNHDA and CDR2 SQIVND (reference sequence). The CDR3 coding sequence is TGTGCCAGTAGTATAAGGGCGGGACAGGACAATCAGCCCCAGCATTTT. Translating gives CASSIRAGQDNQPQHF.